The subject of this entry is one TCR beta chain. Its antigen is not known. This CDR3 has 14 amino acids. Trimming took 9 bases from V and 6 from J, leaving 18 bases between them. This sample was included in a study of tumor and adjacent non-tumor tissue in lung cancer. General observations from the study: Compared with tumor, normal lung showed significantly lower TCR diversity.

The template was RNA from unsorted bulk tissue. A modified ARM-PCR protocol with three rounds of nested PCR amplified TCRbeta. MiXCR, applied by TCRdb to the multiplex PCR reads, yields one record per CDR3 protein. Of about 200,000 distinct CDR3 sequences listed, 60% to 75% are singletons. Sequencing input: lung tumor tissue. V is TRBV12-3 or TRBV12-4 and J is TRBJ1-5; D not resolved. This TCR derives from a man aged 60-69 years with non-small cell lung cancer. The CDR3 sequence is CARSPSVGGQPQHF. CDR3 in DNA: TGTGCCAGAAGTCCCTCCGTGGGAGGTCAGCCCCAGCATTTT.